This T cell receptor beta chain comes out of a study of a mutant IDH1 vaccine in newly diagnosed glioma. Sequencing used immunoSEQ multiplex PCR; TCRdb keeps in-frame clones, though not all of them. The top ten hold under 6% of the sample, which has tens of thousands of clones, 65% to 85% seen once. Between the trimmed V and J ends, which lost 4 bases and 2 bases, there was a span of 16 bases. The CDR3 has 15 residues. Germline loops: CDR1 SGHRS, CDR2 YFSETQ. This sample's time point: baseline, week 1 (first vaccination visit). Described treatment: pre-vaccination baseline after standard-of-care therapy.

Sequenced here: peripheral blood mononuclear cells (PBMCs), sampled from a glioma patient treated with radiotherapy, temozolomide or both. The TCR originated in a woman between 18 and 29 years old with glioma. Some clones in this sample may be carry-over from other donors' samples. V gene TRBV5-1 combines with J gene TRBJ2-7; D is possibly TRBD1 (7 bases). The CDR3 protein is CASSRSGGSAYEQYF. CDR3 DNA sequence: TGCGCCAGCAGCAGATCAGGGGGGTCAGCCTACGAGCAGTACTTC.